One sample yielded the 9 T cell receptor beta chains listed below, sequenced in a study of blood T cell repertoires in COVID-19. Assay: immunoSEQ multiplex PCR; the TCRdb copy retains only in-frame clones and omits some. Of approximately 500,000 clones detected, approximately 91% appear once; the ten largest clones hold 7.8%. The sample was peripheral blood. The receptors were sampled from a woman in her forties or fifties with COVID-19, enrolled during active disease.

V and J are TRBV30 and TRBJ1-2, with 7 bases matching TRBD1. V was pared by 0 bases and J by 1 base, with 11 bases of the junction left unmatched. Germline-derived CDR1 and CDR2 are GTSNPN and SVGIG (reference sequence). This CDR3 has 17 residues. CDR3 amino acids: CAWSVLFGQARNYGYTF. CDR3 nucleotides: TGTGCCTGGAGTGTACTTTTTGGACAGGCTCGTAACTATGGCTACACCTTC.

The CDR3 sequence: CASSIDQGSYEQYF. In nucleotides, the CDR3 is TGTGCCAGTAGTATAGATCAGGGGTCCTACGAGCAGTACTTC. The chain couples TRBV19 to TRBJ2-7, with a weak D call TRBD1 (6 bases). Germline CDR1 and CDR2: LNHDA and SQIVND (reference sequence). The ends were cut back, 0 bases at V and 1 base at J, with 7 bases in the middle. The CDR3 runs 14 residues.

V is TRBV30 and J is TRBJ1-2; D is undetermined. Deletions cut 0 bases from V and 2 bases from J, with 7 bases between. The CDR3 contains 13 residues. Germline lookup yields CDR1 GTSNPN and CDR2 SVGIG (reference sequence). The CDR3 coding sequence is TGTGCCTGGAGTGTTGGACTAAACTATGGCTACACCTTC. This translates into CAWSVGLNYGYTF. Full variable domain (outside the CDR3, taken from reference TRBV30 and TRBJ1-2): SQTIHQWPATLVQPVGSPLSLECTVEGTSNPNLYWYRQAAGRGLQLLFYSVGIGQISSEVPQNLSASRPQDRQFILSSKKLLLSDSGFYLCAWSVGLNYGYTFGSGTRLTVV.

This chain links TRBV19 with TRBJ1-1; 9 nucleotides agree with TRBD1. V lost 9 bases and J lost 5; bases outside the gene matches: 7. The CDR3 sequence is 13 residues long. Germline V lookup: CDR1 LNHDA, CDR2 SQIVND (reference sequence). The CDR3: CASTQGARTEAFF. CDR3 DNA: TGTGCCAGCACACAGGGGGCGAGGACTGAAGCTTTCTTT.

The chain links TRBV6-5 to TRBJ1-5, with 7 bases fitting TRBD1. V dropped 6 bases and J dropped 8; count of bases not matched to a gene: 13. This CDR3 contains 15 residues. Germline V gene sequence: CDR1 MNHEY, CDR2 SVGAGI. The CDR3 loop is CASSYGTALGEPQHF. The CDR3 DNA follows: TGTGCCAGCAGCTACGGGACAGCGCTCGGTGAGCCCCAGCATTTT.

V gene TRBV30 combines with J gene TRBJ1-2, with D perhaps TRBD1 (6 bases). The ends were cut back, 1 base at V and 4 bases at J, with 13 bases in the middle. The germline V gene encodes CDR1 GTSNPN and CDR2 SVGIG (reference sequence). There are 14 residues in the CDR3. CDR3 bases: TGTGCCTGGAGTGCCGGCTTAGGGGGCTATGGCTACACCTTC. This codes for CAWSAGLGGYGYTF.

J is TRBJ2-7 and V is TRBV7-9; 11 nucleotides line up with TRBD1. Germline loops: CDR1 SEHNR, CDR2 FQNEAQ (reference sequence). V trimming: 4 bases; J trimming: 3 bases; junction bases outside the gene matches: 5. The CDR3 consists of 15 residues. The CDR3 region is CASSSRDRGGYEQYF. The CDR3 coding sequence is TGTGCCAGCAGCTCGCGGGACAGGGGGGGCTACGAGCAGTACTTC.

The chain recombines TRBV19 with TRBJ1-6, with 10 bases identical to TRBD1. V lost 5 bases to trimming and J lost 10 bases; unmatched junction nucleotides: 11. The V gene's germline CDR1 is LNHDA and CDR2 SQIVND (reference sequence). The CDR3 has 16 amino acids. CDR3 in DNA: TGTGCCAGTAGTTATACGGGGACAGGGGCACGATCACCCCTCCACTTT. Translating it yields CASSYTGTGARSPLHF.

V and J are TRBV6-6 and TRBJ1-1; the D is unclear. The V end was cut by 2 bases, the J end by 0 bases, with 10 bases between. Per the germline V gene, CDR1 is MNHNY and CDR2 is SVGAGI (reference sequence). CDR3 size: 15 residues. The CDR3 reads CASSYDNRLNTEAFF. The DNA for the CDR3 is TGTGCCAGCAGTTACGATAACAGATTGAACACTGAAGCTTTCTTT.